These 8 T cell receptor beta chains were sequenced from one sample in a study of OX40 agonist ivuxolimab in advanced cancers. Receptors were amplified or captured by the immunoSEQ multiplex PCR assay. Not all clones reach the TCRdb copy of this immuneACCESS table, which keeps in-frame sequences only. Checked studies attribute under half of the gap to unresolved V genes and leave the rest unexplained. Present in this sample are about 71,000 clones, roughly 94% of which were seen just once. The ten largest clones take up approximately 14% of the sample. The specimen was CD4+ or CD8+ T cells sorted from blood, collected in a trial of the OX40 agonist ivuxolimab. These receptor sequences come from an adult with an advanced solid tumor such as melanoma, head and neck, liver or kidney cancer.

V usage is TRBV15 and J usage is TRBJ2-5, with a weak D call TRBD1 (5 bases). The CDR3 is made up of 16 amino acids. CDR1 and CDR2 (germline): LNHNV, YYDKDF (reference sequence). V lost 5 bases and J lost 1, with 17 bases in between. The DNA of the CDR3 is TGTGCCACCAGCGTAGACGTGGCAGGGCGCCAAGAGACCCAGTACTTC. Residues: CATSVDVAGRQETQYF.

V and J are TRBV27 and TRBJ1-1; D not resolved. Germline loops: CDR1 MNHEY, CDR2 SMNVEV (reference sequence). The CDR3 totals 14 residues. The V end was cut by 1 base, the J end by 4 bases, with 10 bases between. CDR3 bases: TGTGCCAGCAGTTTATATGAAGGAGCCACTGAAGCTTTCTTT. This gives the protein CASSLYEGATEAFF.

The chain recombines TRBV6-1 with TRBJ2-7; TRBD1 agrees at 10 bases. The V gene's germline CDR1 is MNHNS and CDR2 SASEGT. The V segment lost 5 bases and the J segment 6 bases; nucleotides outside the gene matches: 4. The CDR3 consists of 13 residues. CDR3 loop: CASSHRTGGEQYF. The CDR3 nucleotides are TGTGCCAGCAGTCACAGGACAGGGGGCGAGCAGTACTTC.

This clone appeared a single time. The chain is built from TRBV4-1 and TRBJ2-7; D is possibly TRBD1 (6 bases). CDR1 is MGHRA and CDR2 is YSYEKL in the germline V gene. This CDR3 has 14 amino acids. The V and J ends lost 1 base and 5 bases respectively, with 12 bases between them. The CDR3 DNA follows: TGCGCCAGCAGCCAAGCTCAGGGGTTAGACGAGCAGTACTTC. Its protein is CASSQAQGLDEQYF.

The chain couples TRBV4-2 to TRBJ1-1; no definite D call. Germline CDR1 is LGHNA and CDR2 is YNFKEQ. With 0 bases removed from V and 4 bases from J, the gap between germline ends came to 12 bases. The CDR3 extends over 15 amino acids. The CDR3 here is CASSQDDMRITEAFF. The CDR3 DNA reads TGTGCCAGCAGCCAAGACGATATGCGGATCACTGAAGCTTTCTTT.

The genes are TRBV4-1 and TRBJ2-2; 7 bases match TRBD2. Germline-derived CDR1 and CDR2 are MGHRA and YSYEKL. Trimming removed 1 base from V and 4 bases from J; junction bases left unmatched: 9. The CDR3 spans 17 residues. The CDR3 protein is CASSQGLGSGRTGELFF. The CDR3 region has the DNA TGCGCCAGCAGCCAAGGTCTAGGTAGCGGGCGCACCGGGGAGCTGTTTTTT.

V gene TRBV4-1 combines with J gene TRBJ2-1; D possibly corresponds to TRBD2 (5 bases). In germline, CDR1 is MGHRA, CDR2 YSYEKL. The germline V and J ends were trimmed by 5 bases and 7 bases, with 12 bases remaining between them. CDR3 length: 13 amino acids. The CDR3 nucleotides are TGCGCCAGCAGCTTTGGACTTTTAAATGAGCAGTTCTTC. Its translation: CASSFGLLNEQFF.

The V and J genes are TRBV28 and TRBJ1-5, with 8 bases identical to TRBD1. This CDR3 spans 15 amino acids. The trim removed 5 bases at V and 1 base at J, leaving 4 bases unmatched. CDR1 MDHEN and CDR2 SYDVKM come from the germline V gene. The CDR3 nucleotides read TGTGCCAGCAGTCTAACAGGGGGGAGCAATCAGCCCCAGCATTTT. Amino acids: CASSLTGGSNQPQHF.